The 10 T cell receptor beta chains below all came from one sample that was sequenced in a study of chronic HIV infection and antiretroviral therapy. TCRdb independently ran MiXCR on the 5' RACE reads; one entry per CDR3 protein. Altogether some 43,000 distinct CDR3 sequences are present, 15% to 20% being singletons, with the ten largest covering more than 2.5%. Specimen: peripheral blood. These receptors all come from an adult who had HIV and had not received antiretroviral therapy, or was an uninfected healthy control (not recorded which).

This clonotype was recorded a few times. V is TRBV7-6 and J is TRBJ1-1, with D uncertain. Trimming cost V 3 bases and J 5 bases, with 10 bases left between them. The CDR3 extends over 13 amino acids. Germline V gene lookup returns CDR1 SGHVS and CDR2 FNYEAQ. DNA of the CDR3: TGTGCCAGCAGCTTTCATGAAGGGACTGAAGCTTTCTTT. Protein sequence: CASSFHEGTEAFF.

This clonotype was seen a handful of times. This chain uses TRBV10-3 with TRBJ2-3; a weak D match, TRBD2 (6 bases). The CDR3 is 14 residues long. Trimming cost V 0 bases and J 6 bases, with 10 bases left between them. CDR1 ENHRY and CDR2 SYGVKD come from the germline V gene. The CDR3 region is CAISESSGLDTQYF. The CDR3 DNA follows: TGTGCCATCAGTGAGTCAAGCGGGTTGGATACGCAGTATTTT.

This clonotype has only a few counts. The gene calls are TRBV4-1 and TRBJ2-7; 9 nucleotides line up with TRBD1. The V gene's germline CDR1 is MGHRA and CDR2 YSYEKL. This CDR3 contains 13 residues. After removal of 4 bases from V and 3 bases from J, the junction contained 1 base not matched to a gene. This CDR3 is CASSLDRGYEQYF. CDR3 nucleotide sequence: TGCGCCAGCAGCCTGGACAGGGGCTACGAGCAGTACTTC.

V is TRBV10-3 and J is TRBJ2-3, with no clear D. Trimming removed 10 bases from V and 3 bases from J, with 8 bases in between. Germline V gene sequence: CDR1 ENHRY, CDR2 SYGVKD. CDR3 length equals 11 residues. CDR3 sequence: CATRRTDTQYF. The CDR3 nucleotides are TGTGCCACCCGGCGGACAGATACGCAGTATTTT.

This chain uses TRBV20-1 with TRBJ2-3; TRBD2 agrees at 11 bases. The length of the CDR3 is 15 residues. With 4 bases clipped from V and 0 bases from J, the junction kept 3 bases outside the gene matches. CDR1 DFQATT and CDR2 SNEGSKA come from the germline V gene (reference sequence). The CDR3 DNA reads TGCAGTGCTACCCGACTAGCGGGAAGCACAGATACGCAGTATTTT. The encoded protein is CSATRLAGSTDTQYF.

This chain connects TRBV20-1 to TRBJ1-1; no reliable D call. Trimming left V 1 base short and J 3 bases short, with 12 bases between. Looked up from germline, CDR1 is DFQATT and CDR2 is SNEGSKA (reference sequence). The CDR3 has 14 residues. CDR3 DNA sequence: TGCAGTGCTAGAGGTTTCGACCGGGACACTGAAGCTTTCTTT. Its protein product is CSARGFDRDTEAFF.

The chain recombines TRBV27 with TRBJ1-4; 8 bases fit TRBD1. With V trimmed by 6 bases and J by 14 bases, 8 bases remained unmatched. Germline V gene data show CDR1 as MNHEY and CDR2 as SMNVEV (reference sequence). The CDR3 totals 12 residues. The CDR3 spells CASRTGAHGLFF. The CDR3 bases are TGTGCCAGCAGGACAGGGGCGCACGGGCTGTTTTTT.

The chain uses TRBV29-1 and TRBJ1-5, with D uncertain. V lost 2 bases to trimming and J lost 0 bases, with 5 bases between them. Germline CDR1 is SQVTM and CDR2 is ANQGSEA. The CDR3 totals 13 residues. The CDR3 DNA sequence: TGCAGCGTTGAAATTGGTAGCAATCAGCCCCAGCATTTT. Amino acid sequence: CSVEIGSNQPQHF.

This clonotype was counted only a few times. The rearrangement uses TRBV7-9 and TRBJ2-1, with D possibly matching TRBD2 (5 bases). Trimming removed 4 bases from V and 3 bases from J, with 10 bases in between. In germline, CDR1 is SEHNR, CDR2 FQNEAQ (reference sequence). The CDR3 length is 14 residues. The CDR3 bases are TGTGCCAGCAGCTCGGACTCTCTCTACAATGAGCAGTTCTTC. It codes for CASSSDSLYNEQFF.

The chain has TRBV3-1 and TRBJ2-7; 8 bases agree with TRBD1. V lost 1 base, J lost 6 bases, and 8 bases stayed unmatched. Germline CDR1 LGHDT, CDR2 YNNKEL (reference sequence). The CDR3 runs to 15 residues. The CDR3 nucleotides are TGTGCCAGCAGCCAAGGACAGGGGTTTCGGTCCGAGCAGTACTTC. It specifies CASSQGQGFRSEQYF.